Listed below are T cell receptor beta chains from one sample, sequenced in a study of CD8 T cells in ankylosing spondylitis. One entry per CDR3 protein results from TCRdb running MiXCR on the 5' RACE reads. The sample consists of 210,000 or so distinct CDR3 sequences, over 7% of them appearing once. The sample consisted of blood, either unsorted or a sorted T cell fraction (not recorded which). The source of these receptors is a female donor with ankylosing spondylitis or in good health (not recorded which). CDR3s include the opening cysteine and the closing phenylalanine or tryptophan. The D gene is left open where the match is weak. For some rows the clone size is stated as once, few or many, or as a class when expanded; others skip it.

abundance,v_gene,j_gene,d_gene,CDR3nt,CDR3aa
many,TRBV14,TRBJ1-1,NA,TGTGCCAGCAGCCAAAGAGAACAGGGCTTGACGACTGAAGCTTTCTTT,CASSQREQGLTTEAFF
many,TRBV9,TRBJ2-1,NA,TGTGCCAGCAGCGTAGTTGAGAGGGCCGGTGAGCAGTTCTTC,CASSVVERAGEQFF
many,TRBV6-2/TRBV6-3,TRBJ1-5,TRBD1,TGTGCCAGCAGTTGGGACAGGGCTTTTGGGCCCCAGCATTTT,CASSWDRAFGPQHF
many,TRBV18,TRBJ2-6,NA,TGTGCCAGCTCACCAACCGCGATCAGGGCTGGGGCCAACGTCCTGACTTTC,CASSPTAIRAGANVLTF
many,TRBV18,TRBJ2-3,TRBD1,TGTGCCAGCTCACTTTCAACTCGGGACAGGGGATTTCGAGATACGCAGTATTTT,CASSLSTRDRGFRDTQYF
many,TRBV5-1,TRBJ1-2,NA,TGCGCCAGCAGCTCGCCGACCGTAACCATGGATGGCTACACCTTC,CASSSPTVTMDGYTF
NA,TRBV7-2,TRBJ1-6,NA,TGTGCCAGCAGCTCCGCCGGGGCGCTGGATTCACCCCTCCACTTT,CASSSAGALDSPLHF
many,TRBV7-2,TRBJ2-7,TRBD2,TGTGCCAGCAGCTCGACTAGCGGGCGCGCCTACGAGCAGTACTTC,CASSSTSGRAYEQYF
many,TRBV27,TRBJ1-1,TRBD1,TGTGCCAGCAGCCCGCTAACAGGGGCCACTGAAGCTTTCTTT,CASSPLTGATEAFF
many,TRBV7-2,TRBJ1-1,NA,TGTGCCAGCAGCTTACTGGGGATTCTGAACACTGAAGCTTTCTTT,CASSLLGILNTEAFF
many,TRBV29-1,TRBJ2-7,NA,TGCAGCGTTGAAGATTCCGGGTTGGGCTACGAGCAGTACTTC,CSVEDSGLGYEQYF
many,TRBV25-1,TRBJ2-7,NA,TGTGCCAGCACGGGGCAGGCCTACGAGCAGTACTTC,CASTGQAYEQYF
many,TRBV28,TRBJ2-1,NA,TGTGCCACCCATAGGGCAGGTTCTTACAATGAGCAGTTCTTC,CATHRAGSYNEQFF
many,TRBV5-1,TRBJ2-1,NA,TGCGCCAGCAGCTCGGAGTGGAACAATGAGCAGTTCTTC,CASSSEWNNEQFF
many,TRBV5-1,TRBJ2-5,NA,TGCGCCAGCAGCAACAGGGTAACCGAGACCCAGTACTTC,CASSNRVTETQYF
many,TRBV7-8,TRBJ2-1,TRBD2,TGTGCCGTACTTTCCGGGACTATAAACAATGAGCAGTTCTTC,CAVLSGTINNEQFF
many,TRBV20-1,TRBJ1-1,TRBD1,TGCAGTGCTATCCCGACAGGGAGATTAATGAACACTGAAGCTTTCTTT,CSAIPTGRLMNTEAFF
many,TRBV28,TRBJ2-1,TRBD1,TGTGCCAGCAGTTTGGGGACAGGGGGCTTCGATGAGCAGTTCTTC,CASSLGTGGFDEQFF
many,TRBV5-4,TRBJ2-1,TRBD2,TGTGCCAGCAGCTTGAGATATTGGACTAGCGGGCCCTCTTCCTACAATGAGCAGTTCTTC,CASSLRYWTSGPSSYNEQFF
few,TRBV5-1,TRBJ2-5,TRBD1,TGCGCCAGCAGCCCTCCGACAGGGGGTGGAGAGACCCAGTACTTC,CASSPPTGGGETQYF
many,TRBV27,TRBJ1-1,NA,TGTGCCACCCAGAGGGGGGAATGGAACACTGAAGCTTTCTTT,CATQRGEWNTEAFF
NA,TRBV19,TRBJ1-5,NA,TGTGCCAGTAGTATTGGAGGGAAGAGCAATCAGCCCCAGCATTTT,CASSIGGKSNQPQHF
many,TRBV18,TRBJ1-5,NA,TGTGCCAGCTCACGGGAGAAGTCCCCGCAGCCCCAGCATTTT,CASSREKSPQPQHF
many,TRBV29-1,TRBJ2-7,TRBD1,TGCAGCGCCAGGGACAGGGTCAACGAGCAGTACTTC,CSARDRVNEQYF
many,TRBV20-1,TRBJ2-5,NA,TGCAGTGCTCAGGGGACCTGGGAGACCCAGTACTTC,CSAQGTWETQYF
many,TRBV20-1,TRBJ2-1,TRBD2,TGCAGTGCTAGGGCTACTAGCGGGAGTGATGAGCAGTTCTTC,CSARATSGSDEQFF
many,TRBV5-5,TRBJ2-1,TRBD2,TGTGCCAGCAGCCCGGGACTAGCGGGCTTGAATGAGCAGTTCTTC,CASSPGLAGLNEQFF
NA,TRBV4-2,TRBJ2-5,TRBD2,TGTGCCAGCAGCCAAGGTACTAGCGGGAGCGGGCAAGAGACCCAGTACTTC,CASSQGTSGSGQETQYF
NA,TRBV20-1,TRBJ2-7,TRBD2,TGCAGTGCTGCCGGGACTAGCGGCCACGAGCAGTACTTC,CSAAGTSGHEQYF
many,TRBV29-1,TRBJ2-2,NA,TGCAGCGTTAGGGGGACGAACACCGGGGAGCTGTTTTTT,CSVRGTNTGELFF
NA,TRBV7-8,TRBJ2-1,NA,TGTGCCAGCAGCTCCGCGGGGATGGGCAATGAGCAGTTCTTC,CASSSAGMGNEQFF
many,TRBV9,TRBJ1-6,NA,TGTGCCAGCAGCGTAAAAGAAGGTTCACCCCTCCACTTT,CASSVKEGSPLHF
many,TRBV5-1,TRBJ2-1,TRBD1,TGCGCCAGCAGCCCGGGGACAGGGCCCCTCAATGAGCAGTTCTTC,CASSPGTGPLNEQFF
many,TRBV7-8,TRBJ2-1,TRBD2,TGTGCCAGCAGCCTGCTAGAGGCGGGGGGCTCCTACAATGAGCAGTTCTTC,CASSLLEAGGSYNEQFF
many,TRBV6-5,TRBJ2-7,TRBD2,TGTGCCAGCAGTTACTCCGGTCCAATAGCGGGAGAGAGGGAGCAGTACTTC,CASSYSGPIAGEREQYF
many,TRBV2,TRBJ1-2,NA,TGTGCCAGCACCACCGTCGGGGGTCAGGGGCCCTTTATCTATGGCTACACCTTC,CASTTVGGQGPFIYGYTF
many,TRBV7-9,TRBJ2-1,TRBD1,TGTGCCAGCAGCTTGCGACAGGGCGGCAATGAGCAGTTCTTC,CASSLRQGGNEQFF
many,TRBV5-1,TRBJ2-1,TRBD2,TGCGCCAGCAGCTTGGCGGCGGGAGTGGGCTCCTACAATGAGCAGTTCTTC,CASSLAAGVGSYNEQFF
many,TRBV20-1,TRBJ2-5,TRBD2,TGCAGTGCTTCCTCCCGACTAGCGCCCGGCCGGGGGGAGACCCAGTACTTC,CSASSRLAPGRGETQYF
few,TRBV29-1,TRBJ2-1,NA,TGCAGCGTTGTTCGGGGTTTCGTGGAATTCTTC,CSVVRGFVEFF
many,TRBV5-1,TRBJ1-4,NA,TGCGCCAGCAGCTCCGGCCTACTTACAGAGGAAAAACTGTTTTTT,CASSSGLLTEEKLFF
many,TRBV12-3/TRBV12-4,TRBJ2-1,NA,TGTGCCAGCAGTTTCGTGGCGGGAACTCTTAATGAGCAGTTCTTC,CASSFVAGTLNEQFF
many,TRBV6-2/TRBV6-3,TRBJ2-6,NA,TGTGCCAGCAGTTACTATGGGGTAACCGGGGCCAACGTCCTGACTTTC,CASSYYGVTGANVLTF
many,TRBV7-9,TRBJ1-1,TRBD1,TGTGCCAGCAGCTCCAAGACAGGGATAAGTGAAGCTTTCTTT,CASSSKTGISEAFF
many,TRBV5-1,TRBJ2-2,TRBD1,TGCGCCAGCAGTACACAGGGGGCGGAATCCACCGGGGAGCTGTTTTTT,CASSTQGAESTGELFF
many,TRBV6-2/TRBV6-3,TRBJ2-7,NA,TGTGCCAGCAGTTACTCGATGGGGCTAGCACTATCCTACGAGCAGTACTTC,CASSYSMGLALSYEQYF
many,TRBV9,TRBJ1-2,TRBD1,TGTGCCAGCAGCCCCCAGGGGGCCTACTATGGCTACACCTTC,CASSPQGAYYGYTF